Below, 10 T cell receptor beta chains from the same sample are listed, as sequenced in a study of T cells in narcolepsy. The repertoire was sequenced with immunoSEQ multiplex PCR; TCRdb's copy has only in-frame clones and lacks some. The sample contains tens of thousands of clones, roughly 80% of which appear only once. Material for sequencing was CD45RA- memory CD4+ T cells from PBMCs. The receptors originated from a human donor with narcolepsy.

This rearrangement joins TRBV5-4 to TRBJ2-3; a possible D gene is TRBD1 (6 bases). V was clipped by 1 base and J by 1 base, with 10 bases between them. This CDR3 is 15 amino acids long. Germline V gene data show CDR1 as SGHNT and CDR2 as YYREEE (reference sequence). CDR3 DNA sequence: TGTGCCAGCAGCTTGAAAAGACAGGGCACAGATACGCAGTATTTT. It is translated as CASSLKRQGTDTQYF.

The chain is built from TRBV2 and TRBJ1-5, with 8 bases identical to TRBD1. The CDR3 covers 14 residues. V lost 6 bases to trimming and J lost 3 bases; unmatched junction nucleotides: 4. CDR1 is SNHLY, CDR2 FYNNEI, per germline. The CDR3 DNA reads TGTGCCAGCAGAGGGGGACAGGTCAATCAGCCCCAGCATTTT. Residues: CASRGGQVNQPQHF.

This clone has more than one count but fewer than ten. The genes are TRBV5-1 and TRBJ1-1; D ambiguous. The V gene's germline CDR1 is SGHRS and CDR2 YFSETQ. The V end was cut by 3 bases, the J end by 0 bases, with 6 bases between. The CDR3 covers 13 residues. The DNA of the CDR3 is TGCGCCAGCAGCTCTGGGATGAACACTGAAGCTTTCTTT. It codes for CASSSGMNTEAFF.

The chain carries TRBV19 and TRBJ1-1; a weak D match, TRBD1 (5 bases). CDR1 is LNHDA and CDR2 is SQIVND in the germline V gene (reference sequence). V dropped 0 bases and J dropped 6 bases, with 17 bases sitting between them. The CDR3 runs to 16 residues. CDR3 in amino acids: CASSIERLGGGSEAFF. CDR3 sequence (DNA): TGTGCCAGTAGTATAGAACGATTGGGGGGAGGCTCTGAAGCTTTCTTT.

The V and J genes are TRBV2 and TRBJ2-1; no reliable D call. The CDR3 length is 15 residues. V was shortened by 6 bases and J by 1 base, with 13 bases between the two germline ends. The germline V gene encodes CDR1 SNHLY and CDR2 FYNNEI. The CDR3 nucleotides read TGTGCCAGCAGGGACCTCGGGTGGTCCTACAATGAGCAGTTCTTC. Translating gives CASRDLGWSYNEQFF.

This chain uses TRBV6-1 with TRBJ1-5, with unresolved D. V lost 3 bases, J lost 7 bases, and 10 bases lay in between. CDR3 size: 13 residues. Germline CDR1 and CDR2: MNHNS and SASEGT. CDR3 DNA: TGTGCCAGCAGTGATTCTTGGACCCAGCCCCAGCATTTT. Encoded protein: CASSDSWTQPQHF.

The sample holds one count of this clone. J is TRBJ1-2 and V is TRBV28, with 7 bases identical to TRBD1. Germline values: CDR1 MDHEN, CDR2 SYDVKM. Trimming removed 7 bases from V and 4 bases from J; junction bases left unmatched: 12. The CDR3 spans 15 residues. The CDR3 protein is CASTLMGQPSYGYTF. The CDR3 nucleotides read TGTGCCAGCACCCTGATGGGACAGCCTTCCTATGGCTACACCTTC.

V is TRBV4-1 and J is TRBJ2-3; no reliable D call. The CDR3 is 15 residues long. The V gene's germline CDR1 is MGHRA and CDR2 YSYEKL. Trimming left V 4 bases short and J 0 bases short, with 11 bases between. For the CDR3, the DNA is TGCGCCAGCAGCCCGACGGAGACTAGCACAGATACGCAGTATTTT. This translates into CASSPTETSTDTQYF.

CDR3 nucleotides: TGCGCCAGCAGCTCAACCGCCTTTACAGGGTTGGCGAATGAGCAGTTCTTC. As protein: CASSSTAFTGLANEQFF. The rearrangement uses TRBV5-1 and TRBJ2-1; tentative D call: TRBD1 (6 bases). Germline CDR1 and CDR2: SGHRS and YFSETQ. The CDR3 sequence is 17 residues long. V was pared by 3 bases and J by 7 bases, with 23 bases between.

The CDR3 DNA reads TGTGCCAGCAGCATGACTAGCGAACTCACAGATACGCAGTATTTT. It specifies CASSMTSELTDTQYF. The chain uses TRBV7-3 and TRBJ2-3; 8 bases fit TRBD2. Germline V gives CDR1 SGHTA, CDR2 FQGTGA. The CDR3 length is 15 residues. V lost 5 bases, J lost 2 bases, and 6 bases stayed unmatched.